This TCR beta chain was documented in a study of blood T cell repertoires in COVID-19. Study-level information: Donors in the United States, Italy and Spain gave samples during acute or convalescent COVID-19. Nucleic acid was either cDNA or gDNA, and it came from T cells, B-cell-depleted T cells, or PBMCs.

The CDR3 runs to 14 residues. Germline-derived CDR1 and CDR2 are SEHNR and FQNEAQ (reference sequence). Deletions cut 6 bases from V and 3 bases from J, with 14 bases between. Sequencing used immunoSEQ multiplex PCR; TCRdb keeps in-frame clones, though not all of them. The table shows about 100,000 clones, with approximately 81% occurring only once. The V call is TRBV7-9, the J call TRBJ1-1; D perhaps matches TRBD1 (5 bases). The clonotype was recovered from a human donor in a cohort sampled during active COVID-19. The sequencing sample was made of peripheral blood. This CDR3 is CASSLDTTDTEAFF. The CDR3 DNA follows: TGTGCCAGCAGTCTGGACACTACGGACACTGAAGCTTTCTTT. The full variable domain, with the rest looked up from reference TRBV7-9 and TRBJ1-1, is DTGVSQNPRHKITKRGQNVTFRCDPISEHNRLYWYRQTLGQGPEFLTYFQNEAQLEKSRLLSDRFSAERPKGSFSTLEIQRTEQGDSAMYLCASSLDTTDTEAFFGQGTRLTVV.